The following is a T cell receptor beta chain sequence with its context. Its antigen is not known. In the source study's methods: Filtering of immunoSEQ junctional sequences could not match full-length read filtering. Clones were read by immunoSEQ multiplex PCR, and TCRdb kept only the in-frame ones, dropping some. For V, J and clone size, that table is used; D and trimming come from the DNA. The sample has some 2.1 million clones, about 95% seen once. These data originate in a study of shared clonotypes between healthy human individuals. Findings of the study overall: Naive CD4 clonotypes overlapped across a handful of donors at about 5.3%.

In germline, CDR1 is SGHVS, CDR2 FNYEAQ. This CDR3 is 17 amino acids long. V shed 6 bases and J shed 5 bases, with 22 bases lying between them. The V and J genes are TRBV7-6 and TRBJ2-2; tentatively, D is TRBD2 (5 bases). This sequence was found in a young man in good health. What was sequenced was naive CD4+ T cells sorted from blood. Specified subset: CD45RA+ positively selected. CDR3 nucleotides: TGTGCCAGCAGAGATTCCCAAGGAGGCGCGATAACCGGGGAGCTGTTTTTT. Amino acid sequence: CASRDSQGGAITGELFF.